The 30 T cell receptor beta chains presented below share a single source sample, sequenced in a study of blood T cell repertoires in COVID-19. Generated by immunoSEQ multiplex PCR, the TCRdb table keeps only in-frame clones and is missing some. The sample comprises some 390,000 clones, 75% to 90% of which are singletons, and 1.5% to 1.7% rests with the top ten. The sample was peripheral blood. Every receptor here comes from a woman in her thirties or forties with COVID-19, enrolled during active disease.

In this sample, this clone turned up once. The V gene is TRBV5-1, the J gene TRBJ2-7; 9 bases line up with TRBD2. The junction had 9 bases not matched to a gene; V was cut back by 0 bases and J by 5 bases. The germline gives CDR1 SGHRS, CDR2 YFSETQ. This CDR3 spans 16 amino acids. The CDR3 DNA follows: TGCGCCAGCAGCTTGGATCGTCTAGCGGGAATCCACGAGCAGTACTTC. It encodes CASSLDRLAGIHEQYF.

The chain links TRBV19 to TRBJ2-2, with a tentative D call TRBD1 (5 bases). This CDR3 is 14 amino acids long. Germline CDR1 is LNHDA and CDR2 is SQIVND (reference sequence). Trimming pared 8 bases from V and 7 bases from J, leaving 17 bases between. CDR3 sequence reads: CASGHRSVVGELFF. For the CDR3, the DNA is TGTGCCAGTGGCCACAGGTCCGTGGTCGGGGAGCTGTTTTTT.

The V call is TRBV18, the J call TRBJ1-2; tentative D call: TRBD1 (5 bases). Germline V gene lookup returns CDR1 KGHSH and CDR2 LQKENI. This CDR3 is built from 15 residues. Trimming pared 0 bases from V and 2 bases from J, leaving 10 bases between. DNA for the CDR3: TGTGCCAGCTCACCACCTCAATGGGGCAACTATGGCTACACCTTC. Residues: CASSPPQWGNYGYTF.

CDR3 sequence: CASSLAPVASGDTQYF. In DNA, the CDR3 is TGTGCCAGCAGCTTAGCGCCGGTGGCTAGCGGGGATACGCAGTATTTT. V is TRBV7-2 and J is TRBJ2-3; TRBD2 aligns across 8 bases. Germline assignment: CDR1 SGHTA and CDR2 FQGNSA. J lost 6 bases, V lost 0 bases, and 8 bases had no gene match. This CDR3 is 16 amino acids long.

This clone came up once. This chain joins TRBV11-2 and TRBJ1-2, with a tentative D call TRBD1 (5 bases). Between the trimmed V and J ends, which lost 1 base and 4 bases, there was a span of 13 bases. The CDR3 totals 15 residues. Looked up from germline, CDR1 is SGHAT and CDR2 is FQNNGV. The CDR3, as DNA: TGTGCCAGCAGCTTAGCTAGGGGATCTGGCTATGGCTACACCTTC. Amino acids: CASSLARGSGYGYTF. The full variable domain, with the rest looked up from reference TRBV11-2 and TRBJ1-2, is EAGVAQSPRYKIIEKRQSVAFWCNPISGHATLYWYQQILGQGPKLLIQFQNNGVVDDSQLPKDRFSAERLKGVDSTLKIQPAKLEDSAVYLCASSLARGSGYGYTFGSGTRLTVV.

The J gene is TRBJ1-2, the V gene TRBV19; D unclear. Germline V gives CDR1 LNHDA, CDR2 SQIVND (reference sequence). The CDR3 loop spans 13 amino acids. Trimming removed 5 bases at V and 8 bases at J, with 15 bases between. CDR3 coding DNA: TGTGCCAGTAGTGGAGGTCGGGGAGGCGGCTACACCTTC. It specifies CASSGGRGGGYTF.

This clone was detected only once. The chain carries TRBV5-4 and TRBJ2-5; D is unresolved. The V and J ends lost 1 base and 5 bases respectively, with 9 bases between them. CDR3 size: 13 residues. Germline V CDR1 and CDR2: SGHNT, YYREEE (reference sequence). The CDR3 DNA sequence: TGTGCCAGCAGCTTGCCTCCCGGGGAGACCCAGTACTTC. As protein: CASSLPPGETQYF.

The V call is TRBV27, the J call TRBJ2-1; 7 bases agree with TRBD2. V lost 1 base and J lost 2; bases outside the gene matches: 5. The germline V gene has CDR1 MNHEY and CDR2 SMNVEV (reference sequence). There are 16 residues in the CDR3. The CDR3 spells CASSLLASGTYNEQFF. CDR3 in DNA: TGTGCCAGCAGTTTATTAGCTAGCGGAACCTACAATGAGCAGTTCTTC.

The rearrangement links TRBV6-5 to TRBJ1-2; perhaps TRBD1 as D (6 bases). Trimming removed 8 bases from V and 2 bases from J, with 18 bases in between. The CDR3 runs 15 residues. CDR1 and CDR2 from the germline V gene are MNHEY and SVGAGI. The CDR3 DNA is TGTGCCAGCGGAACCCTCAGGGGAGAGAACTATGGCTACACCTTC. It encodes CASGTLRGENYGYTF.

The gene calls are TRBV10-3 and TRBJ1-3, with D uncertain. Trimming stripped 8 bases from V and 1 base from J, with 9 bases between. Germline lookup yields CDR1 ENHRY and CDR2 SYGVKD. There are 13 residues in the CDR3. Written as DNA, the CDR3 is TGTGCCATCCAGCGCGGGTCTGGAAACACCATATATTTT. Translation: CAIQRGSGNTIYF.

V and J are TRBV7-2 and TRBJ1-1; possibly TRBD1 for D (5 bases). Per germline, CDR1 SGHTA and CDR2 FQGNSA. CDR3 length: 15 residues. V lost 1 base to trimming and J lost 0 bases, with 9 bases between them. DNA of the CDR3: TGTGCCAGCAGCTTAGGACAGCCCATGAACACTGAAGCTTTCTTT. Amino acid sequence: CASSLGQPMNTEAFF.

The J gene is TRBJ1-6, the V gene TRBV15, with no clear D. The germline gives CDR1 LNHNV, CDR2 YYDKDF (reference sequence). The CDR3 runs to 13 residues. The V and J ends lost 4 bases and 9 bases respectively, with 10 bases between them. The CDR3 nucleotides read TGTGCCACCAGCATGGCAAGAAGTTCACCCCTCCACTTT. This translates into CATSMARSSPLHF.

In this sample, this clone turned up once. The genes are TRBV28 and TRBJ1-2, with no clear D. This CDR3 has 12 residues. Trimming removed 1 base at V and 7 bases at J, with 7 bases between. CDR1 is MDHEN and CDR2 is SYDVKM in the germline V gene. CDR3 protein: CASSLLTVGYTF. CDR3 sequence (DNA): TGTGCCAGCAGTTTATTAACGGTTGGCTACACCTTC.

The CDR3 nucleotides read TGTGCCAGCATGAGGGGGGGGGAAGGACAGCCCCAGCATTTT. Amino acid sequence: CASMRGGEGQPQHF. The chain is built from TRBV25-1 and TRBJ1-5, with D tentatively TRBD1 (6 bases). V lost 7 bases and J 7 bases, leaving 17 bases between the germline ends. The length of the CDR3 is 14 residues. Germline assignment: CDR1 MGHDK and CDR2 SYGVNS.

This clone was seen only once. The chain recombines TRBV27 with TRBJ2-3, with TRBD2 matching over 11 bases. Looked up from germline, CDR1 is MNHEY and CDR2 is SMNVEV (reference sequence). There are 15 residues in the CDR3. Trimming cost V 4 bases and J 3 bases; bases outside gene matches: 3. The DNA of the CDR3 is TGTGCCAGCAGTTCCCGGACTAGCGGGACAGATACGCAGTATTTT. Protein: CASSSRTSGTDTQYF.

CDR3 sequence reads: CATLTPGLGAGELFF. CDR3 coding DNA: TGTGCCACCTTAACCCCCGGATTAGGAGCCGGGGAGCTGTTTTTT. V and J are TRBV6-5 and TRBJ2-2; D is unclear. Germline CDR1 reads MNHEY; CDR2 reads SVGAGI. Trimming stripped 10 bases from V and 6 bases from J, with 21 bases between. CDR3 length: 15 amino acids.

The gene calls are TRBV7-2 and TRBJ1-4; 7 nucleotides align to TRBD1. This CDR3 is built from 14 residues. Germline V gene sequence: CDR1 SGHTA, CDR2 FQGNSA. The trim removed 8 bases at V and 4 bases at J, leaving 7 bases unmatched. This CDR3 is CASHIQGFNEKLFF. The CDR3 DNA reads as TGTGCCAGCCACATACAGGGGTTTAATGAAAAACTGTTTTTT. The full variable domain, completed using reference TRBV7-2 and TRBJ1-4, is GAGVSQSPSNKVTEKGKDVELRCDPISGHTALYWYRQSLGQGLEFLIYFQGNSAPDKSGLPSDRFSAERTGGSVSTLTIQRTQQEDSAVYLCASHIQGFNEKLFFGSGTQLSVL.

The rearrangement links TRBV10-3 to TRBJ2-1; 11 bases are shared with TRBD1. The CDR3 extends over 17 amino acids. The V gene end was trimmed by 6 bases and the J gene end by 5 bases; junction bases not matched to a gene: 12. In germline, CDR1 is ENHRY, CDR2 SYGVKD. The DNA of the CDR3 is TGTGCCATCAGGGGGACAGGGGGTATCTCAGATAACAATGAGCAGTTCTTC. This codes for CAIRGTGGISDNNEQFF.

The chain recombines TRBV15 with TRBJ1-2, with TRBD1 as a possible D gene (5 bases). V was shortened by 6 bases and J by 7 bases, with 15 bases between the two germline ends. In germline, CDR1 is LNHNV, CDR2 YYDKDF (reference sequence). The CDR3 extends over 13 amino acids. The CDR3 here is CATSLVRRGGYTF. The DNA of the CDR3 is TGTGCCACCAGTCTAGTAAGGAGGGGTGGCTACACCTTC.

The genes are TRBV12-5 and TRBJ2-1; D is perhaps TRBD2 (7 bases). The CDR3 contains 18 residues. The V gene lost 7 bases and the J gene lost 0 bases, with 22 bases spanning the gap. CDR1 LGHNT and CDR2 FRNRAP come from the germline V gene. This CDR3 is CASALGLRGLISYNEQFF. DNA for the CDR3: TGTGCTAGTGCCCTCGGCTTGCGGGGGCTCATCTCCTACAATGAGCAGTTCTTC. The full variable domain, its missing parts supplied by reference TRBV12-5 and TRBJ2-1, is DARVTQTPRHKVTEMGQEVTMRCQPILGHNTVFWYRQTMMQGLELLAYFRNRAPLDDSGMPKDRFSAEMPDATLATLKIQPSEPRDSAVYFCASALGLRGLISYNEQFFGPGTRLTVL.

The chain joins TRBV14 to TRBJ2-1, with a possible D match to TRBD2 (5 bases). The CDR3 is 16 amino acids. V dropped 1 base and J dropped 6 bases, with 16 bases sitting between them. Germline CDR1 and CDR2: SGHDN and FVKESK. The CDR3 is CASSQVASPEVNEQFF. CDR3 coding DNA: TGTGCCAGCAGCCAAGTGGCTAGCCCTGAAGTCAATGAGCAGTTCTTC.

The gene calls are TRBV7-2 and TRBJ2-7; D ambiguous. The CDR3 totals 16 residues. Trimming removed 0 bases from V and 1 base from J, with 13 bases in between. Germline-derived CDR1 and CDR2 are SGHTA and FQGNSA. As DNA, the CDR3 is TGTGCCAGCAGCTTAGCGAGAGACGGAGCGTCCTACGAGCAGTACTTC. Protein: CASSLARDGASYEQYF.

This rearrangement joins TRBV7-9 to TRBJ2-7; perhaps TRBD2 as D (5 bases). This CDR3 has 13 amino acids. V was clipped by 3 bases and J by 4 bases, with 10 bases between them. Germline V gives CDR1 SEHNR, CDR2 FQNEAQ (reference sequence). This CDR3 is CASSLDSGYEQYF. As DNA, the CDR3 is TGTGCCAGCAGCTTGGACTCCGGTTACGAGCAGTACTTC.

J is TRBJ1-2 and V is TRBV7-8; D might be TRBD1 (5 bases). The germline gives CDR1 SGHVS, CDR2 FQNEAQ. V was trimmed by 3 bases and J by 4 bases, leaving 12 bases between them. The CDR3 length is 14 residues. The CDR3 region has the DNA TGTGCCAGCAGCTTGGGAGGGGCTTCCTATGGCTACACCTTC. Protein: CASSLGGASYGYTF.

This chain connects TRBV28 to TRBJ2-3; 7 positions agree with TRBD2. CDR1 MDHEN and CDR2 SYDVKM come from the germline V gene. The CDR3 contains 17 residues. Trimming at V came to 3 bases and at J to 1 base, leaving 10 bases not matched to a gene. The CDR3 nucleotides are TGTGCCAGCAGTTTCGTCTCCGGGAGGCAAGGCACAGATACGCAGTATTTT. It translates to CASSFVSGRQGTDTQYF. Using reference TRBV28 and TRBJ2-3 for the parts outside the CDR3, the full variable domain is DVKVTQSSRYLVKRTGEKVFLECVQDMDHENMFWYRQDPGLGLRLIYFSYDVKMKEKGDIPEGYSVSREKKERFSLILESASTNQTSMYLCASSFVSGRQGTDTQYFGPGTRLTVL.

The table lists this clone with a count of one. This sample includes further DNA sequences coding for the same CDR3. The gene calls are TRBV5-1 and TRBJ2-7; D is ambiguous. CDR3 size: 13 residues. V was shortened by 0 bases and J by 3 bases, with 7 bases between the two germline ends. From germline, CDR1 is SGHRS and CDR2 YFSETQ. CDR3 region: CASSLAGSYEQYF. The DNA for the CDR3 is TGCGCCAGCAGCTTGGCAGGCAGCTACGAGCAGTACTTC. Full variable domain (rest looked up from reference TRBV5-1 and TRBJ2-7): KAGVTQTPRYLIKTRGQQVTLSCSPISGHRSVSWYQQTPGQGLQFLFEYFSETQRNKGNFPGRFSGRQFSNSRSEMNVSTLELGDSALYLCASSLAGSYEQYFGPGTRLTVT.

The chain employs TRBV5-1 and TRBJ2-1, with TRBD2 as a possible D gene (6 bases). Trimming left V 3 bases short and J 2 bases short, with 9 bases between. The CDR3 contains 14 residues. CDR1 is SGHRS and CDR2 is YFSETQ in the germline V gene. The CDR3 nucleotides are TGCGCCAGCAGCTCGGGAGTAACCTACAATGAGCAGTTCTTC. Protein product: CASSSGVTYNEQFF.

J is TRBJ1-3 and V is TRBV5-1; 9 bases fit TRBD1. Germline V gene lookup returns CDR1 SGHRS and CDR2 YFSETQ. CDR3 size: 17 residues. V shed 4 bases and J 0 bases; nucleotides not matched to a gene: 8. The CDR3 coding sequence is TGCGCCAGCAGCCTACAGACAGGGGGGTTCTCTGGAAACACCATATATTTT. Translated, it gives CASSLQTGGFSGNTIYF.

The V and J genes are TRBV10-2 and TRBJ2-7, with 9 bases that match TRBD1. With V trimmed by 7 bases and J by 3 bases, 4 bases remained unmatched. Germline V gives CDR1 WSHSY, CDR2 SAAADI. The length of the CDR3 is 13 residues. Here the CDR3 DNA reads TGCGCCAGCACTCTGGACAGGGGCTACGAGCAGTACTTC. Encoded protein: CASTLDRGYEQYF.

This rearrangement joins TRBV3-1 (or the pseudogene TRBV3-2) to TRBJ2-1; 10 positions agree with TRBD2. V dropped 1 base and J dropped 9; count of bases not matched to a gene: 12. The CDR3 is made up of 17 amino acids. The V gene's germline CDR1 is LGHDT and CDR2 YNNKEL (reference sequence). Here the CDR3 DNA reads TGTGCCAGCAGCCAAGGCCTAGCGGGGGCTCACGAAGGTGAGCAGTTCTTC. Its protein product is CASSQGLAGAHEGEQFF.